This TCR beta chain stems from a study of T cell responses to AZD1222 COVID-19 vaccine. Whole-study context: Whether given at about 4 or about 12 weeks, second doses were pooled. Overall study findings and caveats: Among spike-specific TCRs, nearly half reportedly target unmutated variant regions. Most donors were white British and more were female, and clonal diversity was possibly underestimated.

Remarks on this clone: Its antigen is not identified.

Germline V gives CDR1 SGHNT, CDR2 YYREEE (reference sequence). V dropped 0 bases and J dropped 7 bases, with 17 bases sitting between them. The CDR3 contains 16 residues. Sequenced by immunoSEQ multiplex PCR; TCRdb stores in-frame clones only, minus some. The table records 100,000 to 150,000 clones, around 90% of them present only once. Sequenced here: peripheral blood, sampled on day 0 of AZD1222 vaccination. This TCR came from an adult in good health. The rearrangement uses TRBV5-4 and TRBJ2-1, with D possibly being TRBD1 (5 bases). CDR3 residues: CASSLVQGGYSNEQFF. In nucleotides, the CDR3 is TGTGCCAGCAGCTTGGTTCAGGGTGGCTATTCTAATGAGCAGTTCTTC.